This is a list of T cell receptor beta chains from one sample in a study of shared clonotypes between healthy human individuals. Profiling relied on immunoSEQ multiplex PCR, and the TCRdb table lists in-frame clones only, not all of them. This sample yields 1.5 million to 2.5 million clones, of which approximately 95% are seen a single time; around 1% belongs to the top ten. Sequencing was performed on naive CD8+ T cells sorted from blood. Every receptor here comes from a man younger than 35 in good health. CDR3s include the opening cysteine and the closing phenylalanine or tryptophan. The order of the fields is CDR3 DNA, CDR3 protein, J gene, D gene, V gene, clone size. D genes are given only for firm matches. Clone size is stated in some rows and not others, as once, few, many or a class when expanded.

CDR3nt: TGTGCCAGCAGTTTATTCGGCAATGAGCAGTTCTTC
CDR3aa: CASSLFGNEQFF
j_gene: TRBJ2-1
d_gene: .
v_gene: TRBV28
abundance: .

CDR3nt: TGTGCCAGCAGTGGGGGAGGGTACACCTACGAGCAGTACTTC
CDR3aa: CASSGGGYTYEQYF
j_gene: TRBJ2-7
d_gene: TRBD2
v_gene: TRBV6-1
abundance: once

CDR3nt: TGTGCCAGCAGCTTTGGCGGGTACAACGAGCAGTACTTC
CDR3aa: CASSFGGYNEQYF
j_gene: TRBJ2-7
d_gene: .
v_gene: TRBV5-4
abundance: .

CDR3nt: TGTGCCAGCAGCTCCCAGGGGGGGCTCGATGATGGCTACACCTTC
CDR3aa: CASSSQGGLDDGYTF
j_gene: TRBJ1-2
d_gene: TRBD1
v_gene: TRBV13
abundance: .

CDR3nt: TGTGCCTGCCAGTTAAATCCCCTCATGGTCCGGGAGCTGTTTTTT
CDR3aa: CACQLNPLMVRELFF
j_gene: TRBJ2-2
d_gene: .
v_gene: TRBV30
abundance: .

CDR3nt: TGTGCCAGCAGTTCCCCCGGACTAGCGCCACGCACAGATACGCAGTATTTT
CDR3aa: CASSSPGLAPRTDTQYF
j_gene: TRBJ2-3
d_gene: TRBD2
v_gene: TRBV27
abundance: .

CDR3nt: TGTGCCAGCAGTACCTCGGGAGCTAGGGAGACCCAGTACTTC
CDR3aa: CASSTSGARETQYF
j_gene: TRBJ2-5
d_gene: .
v_gene: TRBV7-9
abundance: .

CDR3nt: TGTGCCAGCAGTTTTGGGGGGAACACCGGGGAGCTGTTTTTT
CDR3aa: CASSFGGNTGELFF
j_gene: TRBJ2-2
d_gene: .
v_gene: TRBV28
abundance: .

CDR3nt: TGTGCCAGCAGCCTCGGCGGCGACTACGAGCAGTACTTC
CDR3aa: CASSLGGDYEQYF
j_gene: TRBJ2-7
d_gene: .
v_gene: TRBV5-6
abundance: .

CDR3nt: TGCGCCAGCAGCCCCGTTAGGTCCTCCTACAATGAGCAGTTCTTC
CDR3aa: CASSPVRSSYNEQFF
j_gene: TRBJ2-1
d_gene: .
v_gene: TRBV4-3
abundance: .

CDR3nt: TGTGCCAGTAGTCATCTAGCGGGGTACAATGAGCAGTTCTTC
CDR3aa: CASSHLAGYNEQFF
j_gene: TRBJ2-1
d_gene: TRBD2
v_gene: TRBV19
abundance: .

CDR3nt: TGTGCCTGGGGAACCTCGGTAGGATACGAGCAGTACTTC
CDR3aa: CAWGTSVGYEQYF
j_gene: TRBJ2-7
d_gene: .
v_gene: TRBV30
abundance: .

CDR3nt: TGCGCCAGCAGTGACCCCCCGGCCGGGGTGATTTACACCGGGGAGCTGTTTTTT
CDR3aa: CASSDPPAGVIYTGELFF
j_gene: TRBJ2-2
d_gene: .
v_gene: TRBV10-2
abundance: .

CDR3nt: TGTGCCAGCAGTTTCGGACTAGCGGGGTACAATGAGCAGTTCTTC
CDR3aa: CASSFGLAGYNEQFF
j_gene: TRBJ2-1
d_gene: TRBD2
v_gene: TRBV27
abundance: .

CDR3nt: TGTGCCACCAACCCATTCGCGAACACCGGGGAGCTGTTTTTT
CDR3aa: CATNPFANTGELFF
j_gene: TRBJ2-2
d_gene: .
v_gene: TRBV6-5
abundance: .

CDR3nt: TGTGCCAGCAGCTTAGAGAGGGGCTCGTCCTACGAGCAGTACTTC
CDR3aa: CASSLERGSSYEQYF
j_gene: TRBJ2-7
d_gene: .
v_gene: TRBV7-8
abundance: .

CDR3nt: TGTGCCAGCAGCTTAGTTCTAGATGGGACCCAGTACTTC
CDR3aa: CASSLVLDGTQYF
j_gene: TRBJ2-5
d_gene: .
v_gene: TRBV7-9
abundance: .

CDR3nt: TGTGCCAGTTCCATTGACAGAGACTCTGGAAACACCATATATTTT
CDR3aa: CASSIDRDSGNTIYF
j_gene: TRBJ1-3
d_gene: .
v_gene: TRBV19
abundance: .

CDR3nt: TGTGCCAGAGTAGCTAAATGGGTCGGCGAGCAGTACTTC
CDR3aa: CARVAKWVGEQYF
j_gene: TRBJ2-7
d_gene: .
v_gene: TRBV5-6
abundance: .

CDR3nt: TGTGCCAGCAGCCTTCGACAGCCCCAAGAGACCCAGTACTTC
CDR3aa: CASSLRQPQETQYF
j_gene: TRBJ2-5
d_gene: .
v_gene: TRBV7-9
abundance: .

CDR3nt: TGTGCCAGCAGCTTCGCAGGCACTGAAGCTTTCTTT
CDR3aa: CASSFAGTEAFF
j_gene: TRBJ1-1
d_gene: .
v_gene: TRBV7-9
abundance: .

CDR3nt: TGTGCCAGTACCCGAGGGGTCACAGATACGCAGTATTTT
CDR3aa: CASTRGVTDTQYF
j_gene: TRBJ2-3
d_gene: .
v_gene: TRBV19
abundance: .

CDR3nt: TGTGCCAGCAGTCCCCCCGGGACGATAGCCTACGAGCAGTACTTC
CDR3aa: CASSPPGTIAYEQYF
j_gene: TRBJ2-7
d_gene: .
v_gene: TRBV28
abundance: .

CDR3nt: TGTGCCAGCAGCTACGGTCCAGGACAAGCTTCCTACGAGCAGTACTTC
CDR3aa: CASSYGPGQASYEQYF
j_gene: TRBJ2-7
d_gene: .
v_gene: TRBV7-9
abundance: .

CDR3nt: TGTGCCAGCAGCCCCCCTTTGGGGTTAACTGAAGCTTTCTTT
CDR3aa: CASSPPLGLTEAFF
j_gene: TRBJ1-1
d_gene: .
v_gene: TRBV7-9
abundance: few

CDR3nt: TGCGCCAGCAGCCCACCCTCAGGATTCTCCTACAATGAGCAGTTCTTC
CDR3aa: CASSPPSGFSYNEQFF
j_gene: TRBJ2-1
d_gene: .
v_gene: TRBV4-1
abundance: .

CDR3nt: TGTGCCAGCAGCTTAGATACGGGGAGAAGGACTGAAGCTTTCTTT
CDR3aa: CASSLDTGRRTEAFF
j_gene: TRBJ1-1
d_gene: .
v_gene: TRBV11-2
abundance: few

CDR3nt: TGTGCCTGGAGTGTACGAGGGGACCTAAGTGAAAAACTGTTTTTT
CDR3aa: CAWSVRGDLSEKLFF
j_gene: TRBJ1-4
d_gene: .
v_gene: TRBV30
abundance: .

CDR3nt: TGTGCCAGCAGCTCCGCCGCGGGGACAGGGGGCGGCGAGACCCAGTACTTC
CDR3aa: CASSSAAGTGGGETQYF
j_gene: TRBJ2-5
d_gene: TRBD1
v_gene: TRBV7-9
abundance: .

CDR3nt: TGTGCCAGCAGCTTGGAGGGACTAGCGGTATTGGCGGATACGCAGTATTTT
CDR3aa: CASSLEGLAVLADTQYF
j_gene: TRBJ2-3
d_gene: TRBD2
v_gene: TRBV5-4
abundance: .

CDR3nt: TGTGCCAGCAGCTTAGATTGGGGGGACGCGCAGTATTTT
CDR3aa: CASSLDWGDAQYF
j_gene: TRBJ2-3
d_gene: .
v_gene: TRBV7-6
abundance: .

CDR3nt: TGTGCCAGCAGTTACGAAGCGGGAGGTAGGAACAATGAGCAGTTCTTC
CDR3aa: CASSYEAGGRNNEQFF
j_gene: TRBJ2-1
d_gene: TRBD2
v_gene: TRBV6-6
abundance: .

CDR3nt: TGTGCCAGTAGTCAGGTTACCGGGGAGCTGTTTTTT
CDR3aa: CASSQVTGELFF
j_gene: TRBJ2-2
d_gene: .
v_gene: TRBV19
abundance: .